What follows is one TCR beta chain and its context. 13 Jbeta primers and 60 Vbeta primers were used for the PCR. Clones were read by immunoSEQ multiplex PCR, and TCRdb kept only the in-frame ones, dropping some. The sample records 130,000 or so clones, 60% to 85% being singletons. The data were taken from a study of cytomegalovirus exposure and HLA in healthy donors. The overall study: Membership in the Caucasian-associated ancestry cluster was found for about four fifths of about 430 genotyped donors.

CDR1 and CDR2 (germline): SGHTA, FQGNSA. Trimming removed 5 bases at V and 10 bases at J, with 30 bases between. This CDR3 has 18 amino acids. The sequencing sample was made of PBMCs. The rearrangement joins TRBV7-2 to TRBJ2-1, with a weak D call TRBD2 (5 bases). This clonotype was obtained from a man in his forties in good health and CMV-seronegative. The CDR3 region is CASSPEIAGRASFAEQFF. The CDR3 region has the DNA TGTGCCAGCAGCCCTGAAATCGCTGGGCGGGCCTCTTTCGCCGAGCAGTTCTTC.